The T cell receptor beta chain described here comes from a study of human T cells and chemical hapten exposure. Study-wide results and limits: Versus controls, significantly more large CDR3 similarity clusters arose from expanded TCRs. PT1 expanded TCR counts and patch test score were linked, and their correlation was positive.

The time point denotes: patch test 1, 2 weeks after DPC sensitization. Described treatment: therapeutic diphenylcyclopropenone sensitization with weekly scalp DPC. Alopecia patients, 18 to 70 years old and DPC-suitable, served as donors. Extraction yielded total RNA from whole blood (unfractionated). MiXCR, applied by TCRdb to the RACE reads, yields one record per CDR3 protein. The sample contains tens of thousands of distinct CDR3 sequences, about 9% of which appear only once. Germline V gene sequence: CDR1 MNHNS, CDR2 SASEGT. With V trimmed by 7 bases and J by 3 bases, 19 bases remained unmatched. This CDR3 spans 18 amino acids. With respect to this clonotype: What it recognizes is unknown.

Sequencing was performed on whole blood, taken in connection with sensitization to the hapten diphenylcyclopropenone (DPC). This rearrangement joins TRBV6-1 to TRBJ1-1, with 8 bases lining up with TRBD1. The receptor's source is a woman aged 40 to 55 with alopecia areata. Some clones in this sample may be carry-over from other donors' samples. The CDR3 DNA follows: TGTGCCAGCATGAGAACGATCGGACAGGGCCTAGGGGACACTGAAGCTTTCTTT. Amino acids: CASMRTIGQGLGDTEAFF.